Shown below are 5 T cell receptor beta chains from a single sample sequenced in a study of shared clonotypes between healthy human individuals. Only in-frame clones appear in the TCRdb table, and some are missing; sequencing was by immunoSEQ multiplex PCR. This sample carries some 2,100,000 clones, 95% of them seen once, and the ten largest clones take 0.13%. Material: naive CD4+ T cells sorted from blood. Subset given: CD45RA+ positively selected. The receptor set was obtained from a young man in good health.

The chain carries TRBV5-1 and TRBJ1-4; no clear D. V was trimmed by 4 bases and J by 4 bases, leaving 11 bases between them. Looked up from germline, CDR1 is SGHRS and CDR2 is YFSETQ. CDR3 size: 14 residues. The chain's CDR3 is CASSAGPYNEKLFF. The CDR3 region has the DNA TGCGCCAGCAGCGCCGGGCCCTATAATGAAAAACTGTTTTTT.

The chain recombines TRBV25-1 with TRBJ1-3; no definite D call. The CDR3 consists of 16 residues. Trimming cost V 3 bases and J 0 bases, with 12 bases left between them. The germline CDR1 and CDR2 sequences are MGHDK and SYGVNS. The chain's CDR3 is CASSDPGQSSGNTIYF. In DNA, the CDR3 is TGTGCCAGCAGTGACCCCGGCCAGAGCTCTGGAAACACCATATATTTT.

This chain connects TRBV6-1 to TRBJ2-7; D possibly matches TRBD1 or TRBD2 (5 bases each). Germline V gene sequence: CDR1 MNHNS, CDR2 SASEGT. This CDR3 is built from 16 residues. V was cut by 2 bases and J by 6 bases, with 20 bases left in between. CDR3 DNA sequence: TGTGCCAGCAGTGAATATGGGGGACGGGCGGGCCCCGAGCAGTACTTC. It specifies CASSEYGGRAGPEQYF.

The V and J genes are TRBV14 and TRBJ2-3; D is undetermined. The ends were cut back, 4 bases at V and 3 bases at J, with 5 bases in the middle. This CDR3 spans 12 amino acids. Germline loops: CDR1 SGHDN, CDR2 FVKESK. CDR3 region: CASSRFTDTQYF. CDR3 sequence (DNA): TGTGCCAGCAGCCGCTTTACAGATACGCAGTATTTT. The full variable domain, in which reference TRBV14 and TRBJ2-3 provide the parts outside the CDR3, is EAGVTQFPSHSVIEKGQTVTLRCDPISGHDNLYWYRRVMGKEIKFLLHFVKESKQDESGMPNNRFLAERTGGTYSTLKVQPAELEDSGVYFCASSRFTDTQYFGPGTRLTVL.

V gene TRBV10-3 combines with J gene TRBJ1-1; TRBD1 agrees at 8 bases. CDR3 length: 13 amino acids. Germline V CDR1 and CDR2: ENHRY, SYGVKD. The V and J ends lost 7 bases and 1 base, in that order; junction bases with no gene match: 2. DNA of the CDR3: TGTGCCATCAAACAGGGGGAGAACACTGAAGCTTTCTTT. Residues: CAIKQGENTEAFF.